The entry below describes one TCR beta chain. The target antigen is unknown. The sample is drawn from a study of cytomegalovirus exposure and HLA in healthy donors. Study details: Membership in the Caucasian-associated ancestry cluster was found for about 80% of approximately 380 genotyped donors. Study observations and caveats: Researchers had no immune exposure information except CMV serostatus available. Owing to their indistinguishability, certain V segments, notably TRBV6-2 and TRBV6-3, were excluded.

The PCR was carried out with 60 Vbeta primers and 13 Jbeta primers. Method: immunoSEQ multiplex PCR; TCRdb's copy keeps in-frame clones and lacks some. Of 150,000 to 200,000 clones in the sample, more than 70% were seen once. This CDR3 spans 15 amino acids. The V end lost 0 bases, the J end lost 0 bases, and 9 bases lay between the germline ends. Germline CDR1 reads SGHRS; CDR2 reads YFSETQ. The sample comprised PBMCs. The chain is built from TRBV5-1 and TRBJ2-5; D gene uncertain. The clonotype comes from a woman aged 35 to 49 in good health and CMV-seropositive. The CDR3 spells CASSLAVVNQETQYF. The CDR3 bases are TGCGCCAGCAGCTTGGCGGTGGTAAACCAAGAGACCCAGTACTTC.